These T cell receptor beta chains were read from a single sample in a study of Graves' ophthalmopathy and Graves' hyperthyroidism. TCRdb passed the multiplex PCR reads through MiXCR, listing each CDR3 protein once. This sample carries 500,000 to 700,000 distinct CDR3 sequences, 22% of them seen once, and the ten largest clones take more than 5.5%. The sequencing sample was made of peripheral blood. These receptors were taken from a woman younger than 30 with stable Graves' hyperthyroidism. Some clones in this sample may be carry-over from other donors' samples. The CDR3 runs from the conserved cysteine through the conserved F or W. A D gene is named only where the DNA matches it firmly. Expanded clones get a size class; other rows say once, few or many, or leave the size out.

V gene	J gene	clone size	D gene	CDR3 DNA	CDR3 protein
TRBV6-5	TRBJ1-3	many	-	TGTGCCAGCAGTTACCGTGGACAGAAGAGCTCTGGAAACACCATATATTTT	CASSYRGQKSSGNTIYF
TRBV11-2	TRBJ2-7	-	-	TGTGCCAGCAGTATTTCGGACCTTGACTCCTACGAGCAGTACTTC	CASSISDLDSYEQYF
TRBV6-2/TRBV6-3	TRBJ2-2	-	TRBD1	TGTGCCAGCAGTCCCCGGACAGGTCGGCCCGGGCCGGCCGGGGAGCTGTTTTTT	CASSPRTGRPGPAGELFF
TRBV27	TRBJ1-6	many	-	TGTGCCAGCCGTTACCGGGATTCTAATTCACCCCTCCACTTT	CASRYRDSNSPLHF
TRBV29-1	TRBJ2-7	many	TRBD1	TGCAGCGTCGGGACAGGTTTTGACTACGAGCAGTACTTC	CSVGTGFDYEQYF
TRBV20-1	TRBJ2-2	-	-	TGCAGTGCTAGGAGTTATATTCTCACCGGGGAGCTGTTTTTT	CSARSYILTGELFF
TRBV12-5	TRBJ2-7	once	TRBD2	TGTGCTAGTGGTTCGGGAGGTATCTCCTACGAGCAGTACTTC	CASGSGGISYEQYF
TRBV20-1	TRBJ2-5	many	-	TGCAGTGCGCCCATGCTTTCCTCAGGGGAGACCCAGTACTTC	CSAPMLSSGETQYF
TRBV20-1	TRBJ2-7	-	-	TGCAGTGCTATAGGACGTCAGGGCTACGAGCAGTACTTC	CSAIGRQGYEQYF
TRBV6-2/TRBV6-3	TRBJ2-2	many	-	TGTGCCAGCAGTCCCGCCCGGGACACGGCGGAGCTGTTTTTT	CASSPARDTAELFF
TRBV2	TRBJ2-2	few	-	TGTGCCAGCAACTTGGGGAACACCGGGGAGCTGTTTTTT	CASNLGNTGELFF
TRBV13	TRBJ1-6	-	TRBD1	TGTGCCAGCAGCTTAGGAGGGGACAGTCCAATTTCACCCCTCCACTTT	CASSLGGDSPISPLHF
TRBV12-3/TRBV12-4	TRBJ2-7	-	TRBD1	TGTGCCAGCAGTTGGGGGACAGGCCAGGGAACCTACGAGCAGTACTTC	CASSWGTGQGTYEQYF
TRBV6-1	TRBJ1-1	many	-	TGTGCCAGCAGTGTGGCAGGGCTAAACACTGAAGCTTTCTTT	CASSVAGLNTEAFF
TRBV24-1	TRBJ2-2	once	-	TGTGCCACCAGTGATCCCTATTCTCCGATGGGAAACACCGGGGAGCTGTTTTTT	CATSDPYSPMGNTGELFF
TRBV6-5	TRBJ1-1	-	-	TGTGCCAGCAGTTACTCGCCTCCCCCGTCTGAAGCTTTCTTT	CASSYSPPPSEAFF
TRBV27	TRBJ2-7	many	TRBD2	TGTGCCAGCAGTTCCGCCGGACTAGCCACAGAGCAGTACTTC	CASSSAGLATEQYF
TRBV12-3/TRBV12-4	TRBJ1-1	many	TRBD1	TGTGCCAGCAGTTCCCCCGGGACAGGACACTTGAACACTGAAGCTTTCTTT	CASSSPGTGHLNTEAFF
TRBV2	TRBJ1-6	many	-	TGTGCCAGCAAGCGGGGGGCGGATTCACCCCTCCACTTT	CASKRGADSPLHF
TRBV6-1	TRBJ2-7	many	-	TGTGCCAGCAGACGGACAGCAAACTCCTACGAGCAGTACTTC	CASRRTANSYEQYF
TRBV11-1	TRBJ2-7	many	-	TGTGCCAGCAGCTTAGACCCGGACAATGGCAACTACGAGCAGTACTTC	CASSLDPDNGNYEQYF
TRBV4-1	TRBJ1-5	many	-	TGCGCCAGCAGCCAAGATTTGGGGGGCAATCAGCCCCAGCATTTT	CASSQDLGGNQPQHF
TRBV20-1	TRBJ2-5	-	TRBD2	TGCAGTGCTAGAGACGGGACTAGCTCCCAAGAGACCCAGTACTTC	CSARDGTSSQETQYF
TRBV6-1	TRBJ1-2	-	-	TGTGCCAGCACCATACTCGGGGGAGGTGGCTACACCTTC	CASTILGGGGYTF
TRBV10-1	TRBJ2-2	many	TRBD1	TGCGCCAGCGGACAGGGTGGAAACACCGGGGAGCTGTTTTTT	CASGQGGNTGELFF
TRBV11-1	TRBJ2-7	few	-	TGTGCCAGCAGCCAGAGGGCGTATACCTACGAGCAGTACTTC	CASSQRAYTYEQYF
TRBV27	TRBJ1-6	many	-	TGTGCCAGCAGTTTATCACGCTCCCTTTCTCTAGGCCATTCACCCCTCCACTTT	CASSLSRSLSLGHSPLHF
TRBV20-1	TRBJ1-5	many	TRBD1	TGCAGTGCTACTGGGACAGCCGGCAATCAGCCCCAGCATTTT	CSATGTAGNQPQHF
TRBV6-5	TRBJ1-2	many	-	TGTGCCAGCAGTTACTCTCTGGCCAGCCACTATGGCTACACCTTC	CASSYSLASHYGYTF
TRBV5-6	TRBJ2-2	few	-	TGTGCCAGCGAGGGCGGCGGGGGCGCCGGGGAGCTGTTTTTT	CASEGGGGAGELFF
TRBV7-2	TRBJ1-2	few	-	TGTGCCAGCAGTCTACCGGGCCCGAAATATGGCTACACCTTC	CASSLPGPKYGYTF
TRBV12-3/TRBV12-4	TRBJ1-2	many	-	TGTGCCAGCAGATCTACAGGCCGCGATGGCTACACCTTC	CASRSTGRDGYTF
TRBV9	TRBJ2-2	many	TRBD1	TGTGCCAGCAGCGGGAACAGGGGGCGCGTTTGGGACACCGGGGAGCTGTTTTTT	CASSGNRGRVWDTGELFF
TRBV2	TRBJ1-2	many	-	TGTGCCACCTCTTTGGGGGCTGGAGGCTACACCTTC	CATSLGAGGYTF
TRBV12-3/TRBV12-4	TRBJ2-5	-	-	TGTGCCAGCAGTTTAAGTGGGGCCCCATGGGAGACCCAGTACTTC	CASSLSGAPWETQYF
TRBV12-3/TRBV12-4	TRBJ2-2	many	-	TGTGCCAGCAGTTGGGAGGCGGGACAGACCGGGGAGCTGTTTTTT	CASSWEAGQTGELFF
TRBV6-1	TRBJ1-2	-	-	TGTGCCAGCAGTCCCTCCCGTGAAGGGTACTATGGCTACACCTTC	CASSPSREGYYGYTF
TRBV6-2/TRBV6-3	TRBJ2-7	-	TRBD2	TGTGCCAGCAGTTACCCCCCACTAGCGTCGAGCTCCTACGAGCAGTACTTC	CASSYPPLASSSYEQYF
TRBV28	TRBJ1-5	-	TRBD1	TGTGCCAGCAGCCTAATCACAACCGGGACAGGAGGTAATCAGCCCCAGCATTTT	CASSLITTGTGGNQPQHF
TRBV6-1	TRBJ2-4	many	-	TGTGCCAGCAGCGAACCGGATTTCCTAGCCAAAAACATTCAGTACTTC	CASSEPDFLAKNIQYF
TRBV6-5	TRBJ2-7	many	-	TGTGCCAGCAGTCGATTACGATCTTACGAGCAGTACTTC	CASSRLRSYEQYF
TRBV6-1	TRBJ2-5	-	-	TGTGCCAGCAGTGAAGGGACCGGGCCGCCGGTTCTTGCCCAGTACTTC	CASSEGTGPPVLAQYF
TRBV6-5	TRBJ2-5	few	TRBD1	TGTGCCAGCAGTTACACAGGGGGCGGGGAGACCCAGTACTTC	CASSYTGGGETQYF
TRBV19	TRBJ1-1	many	-	TGTGCCAGTAGCCATATGACCGGGCCGGGAGCTTTCTTT	CASSHMTGPGAFF
TRBV27	TRBJ2-6	many	TRBD2	TGTGCCAGCAGTTTCAGGACTAGCGGGAGGATCGGCTCTGGGGCCAACGTCCTGACTTTC	CASSFRTSGRIGSGANVLTF
TRBV28	TRBJ2-2	-	-	TGTGCCAGCAGCAGGGGACGGGTTACCGGGGAGCTGTTTTTT	CASSRGRVTGELFF
TRBV4-1	TRBJ1-2	-	TRBD1	TGCGCCAGCAGCCTACCGGGACAGGGGCCTGGCTACACCTTC	CASSLPGQGPGYTF
TRBV20-1	TRBJ2-7	many	-	TGCAGTGCCCCAGCCAGCGGAGGTCTCTACGAGCAGTACTTC	CSAPASGGLYEQYF
TRBV4-1	TRBJ2-5	many	-	TGCGCCAGCAGCCAAAACAACGAGGAGACCCAGTACTTC	CASSQNNEETQYF
TRBV20-1	TRBJ2-7	many	TRBD1	TGCAGTGCTATCGGGACAGGGTTCAACGAGCAGTACTTC	CSAIGTGFNEQYF
TRBV5-1	TRBJ2-1	once	TRBD2	TGCGCCAGCAGCTTGAGGACTAGCGGCTCCTACAATGAGAAGTTCTTC	CASSLRTSGSYNEKFF
TRBV28	TRBJ2-7	-	-	TGTGCCAGCAGTATTACAAGACACCCCCTATCCTACGAGCAGTACTTC	CASSITRHPLSYEQYF
TRBV6-5	TRBJ1-1	many	-	TGTGCCAGCAGTTACACGAGAAAGGAGGCTGCTTTCTTT	CASSYTRKEAAFF
TRBV5-1	TRBJ2-2	-	TRBD1	TGCGCCAGCCATGGGACAGGGGCCGGGGAGCTGTTTTTT	CASHGTGAGELFF
TRBV12-3/TRBV12-4	TRBJ1-6	many	-	TGTGCCAGCAGGACTGGACACAGCTCCTATAATTCACCCCTCCACTTT	CASRTGHSSYNSPLHF
TRBV20-1	TRBJ2-5	-	TRBD2	TGCAGTGCTCCCCCGGGACTAGCGGGGGGGGAAGAGACCCAGTACTTC	CSAPPGLAGGEETQYF
TRBV11-3	TRBJ2-5	many	-	TGTGCCAGCAGCTTAGGACGAAACCAAGAGACCCAGTACTTC	CASSLGRNQETQYF
TRBV7-8	TRBJ2-7	few	-	TGTGCCAGCAGCTTCCTACCCGGGGCAGGGGAAGTCTACGAGCAGTACTTC	CASSFLPGAGEVYEQYF